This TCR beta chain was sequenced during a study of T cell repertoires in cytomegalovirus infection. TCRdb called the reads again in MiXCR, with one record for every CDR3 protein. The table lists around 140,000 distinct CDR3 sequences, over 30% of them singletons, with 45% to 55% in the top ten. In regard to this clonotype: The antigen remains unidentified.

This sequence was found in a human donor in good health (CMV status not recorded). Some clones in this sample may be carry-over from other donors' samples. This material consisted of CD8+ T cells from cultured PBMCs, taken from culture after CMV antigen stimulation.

CDR3 nucleotides: TGTGCCAGCAGTTTTTCAAATGAGCAGTTCTTC. Its translation is CASSFSNEQFF. The J gene is TRBJ2-1, the V gene TRBV12-3 or TRBV12-4, with D unresolved. The CDR3 consists of 11 residues. V dropped 3 bases and J dropped 7 bases, with 4 bases sitting between them.